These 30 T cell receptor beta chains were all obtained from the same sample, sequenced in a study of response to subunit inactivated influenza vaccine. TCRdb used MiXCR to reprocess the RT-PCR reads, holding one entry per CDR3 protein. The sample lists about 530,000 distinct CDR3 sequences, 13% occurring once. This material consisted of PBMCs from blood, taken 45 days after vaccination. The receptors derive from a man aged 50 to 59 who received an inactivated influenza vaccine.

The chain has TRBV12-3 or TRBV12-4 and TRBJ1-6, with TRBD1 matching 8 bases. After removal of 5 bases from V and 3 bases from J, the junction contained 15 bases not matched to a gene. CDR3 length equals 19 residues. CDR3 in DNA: TGTGCCAGCAGTCTAAGCCCGTTCGAGGGGACAGGCTATAATTCACCCCTCCACTTT. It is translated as CASSLSPFEGTGYNSPLHF.

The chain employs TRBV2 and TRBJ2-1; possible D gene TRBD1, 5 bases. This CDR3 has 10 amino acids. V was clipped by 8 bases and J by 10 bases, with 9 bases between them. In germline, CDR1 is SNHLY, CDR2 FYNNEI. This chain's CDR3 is CASVTGEQFF. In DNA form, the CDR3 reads TGTGCCAGCGTTACAGGAGAGCAGTTCTTC.

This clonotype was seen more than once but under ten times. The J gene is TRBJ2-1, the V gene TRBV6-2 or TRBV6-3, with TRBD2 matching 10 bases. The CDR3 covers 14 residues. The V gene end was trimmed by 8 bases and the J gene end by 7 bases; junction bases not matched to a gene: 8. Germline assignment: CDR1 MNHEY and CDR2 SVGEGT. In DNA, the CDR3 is TGTGCCAGCCGTCAGCGGGGGGGCCGAAATGAGCAGTTCTTC. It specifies CASRQRGGRNEQFF.

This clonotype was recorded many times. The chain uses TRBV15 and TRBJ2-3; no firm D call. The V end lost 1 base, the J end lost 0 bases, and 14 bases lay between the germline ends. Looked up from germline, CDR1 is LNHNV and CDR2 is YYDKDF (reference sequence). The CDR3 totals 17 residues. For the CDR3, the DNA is TGTGCCACCAGCAGAGGCCTGGGAACTTTGAGCACAGATACGCAGTATTTT. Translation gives CATSRGLGTLSTDTQYF.

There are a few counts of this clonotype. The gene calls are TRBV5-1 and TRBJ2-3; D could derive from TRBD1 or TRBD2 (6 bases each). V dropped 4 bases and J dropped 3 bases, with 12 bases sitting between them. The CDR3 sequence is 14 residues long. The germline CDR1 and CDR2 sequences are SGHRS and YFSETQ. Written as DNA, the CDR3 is TGCGCCAGCAGCCGAGGGGGGACGACAGATACGCAGTATTTT. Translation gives CASSRGGTTDTQYF. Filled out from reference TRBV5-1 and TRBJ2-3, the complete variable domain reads KAGVTQTPRYLIKTRGQQVTLSCSPISGHRSVSWYQQTPGQGLQFLFEYFSETQRNKGNFPGRFSGRQFSNSRSEMNVSTLELGDSALYLCASSRGGTTDTQYFGPGTRLTVL.

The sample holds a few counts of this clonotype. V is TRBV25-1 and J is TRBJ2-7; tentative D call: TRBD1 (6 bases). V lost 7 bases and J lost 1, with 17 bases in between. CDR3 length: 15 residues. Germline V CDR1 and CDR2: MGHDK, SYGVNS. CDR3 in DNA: TGTGCCAGCACCGGCCTGGGTCAGGGGTCCTACGAGCAGTACTTC. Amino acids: CASTGLGQGSYEQYF.

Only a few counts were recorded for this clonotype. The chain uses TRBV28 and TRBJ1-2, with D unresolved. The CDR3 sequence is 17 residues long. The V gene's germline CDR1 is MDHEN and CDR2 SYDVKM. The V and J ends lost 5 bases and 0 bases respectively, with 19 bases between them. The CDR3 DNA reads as TGTGCCAGCAGTCCACTCGGCCTAGGGAAACCTAACTATGGCTACACCTTC. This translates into CASSPLGLGKPNYGYTF.

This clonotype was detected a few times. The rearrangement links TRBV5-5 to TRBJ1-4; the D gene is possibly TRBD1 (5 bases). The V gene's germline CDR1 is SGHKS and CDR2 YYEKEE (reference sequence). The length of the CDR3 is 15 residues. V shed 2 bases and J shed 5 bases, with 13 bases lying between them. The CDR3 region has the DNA TGTGCCAGCAGCTTCACGCGACAGAAAAATGAAAAACTGTTTTTT. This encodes CASSFTRQKNEKLFF.

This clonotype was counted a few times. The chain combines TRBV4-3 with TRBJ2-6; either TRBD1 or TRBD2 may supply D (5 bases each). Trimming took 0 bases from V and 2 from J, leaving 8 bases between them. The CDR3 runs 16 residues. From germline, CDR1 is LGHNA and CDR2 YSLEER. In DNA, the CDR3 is TGCGCCAGCAGCCAAGAGGGGACGCCTGGGGCCAACGTCCTGACTTTC. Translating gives CASSQEGTPGANVLTF.

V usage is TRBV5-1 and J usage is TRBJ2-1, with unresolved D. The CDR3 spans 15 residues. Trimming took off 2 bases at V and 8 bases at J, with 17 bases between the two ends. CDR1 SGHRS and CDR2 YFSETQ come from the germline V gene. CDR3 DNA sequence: TGCGCCAGCAGCTTTTCTGGAGAGTCGGTGGATGAGCAGTTCTTC. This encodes CASSFSGESVDEQFF.

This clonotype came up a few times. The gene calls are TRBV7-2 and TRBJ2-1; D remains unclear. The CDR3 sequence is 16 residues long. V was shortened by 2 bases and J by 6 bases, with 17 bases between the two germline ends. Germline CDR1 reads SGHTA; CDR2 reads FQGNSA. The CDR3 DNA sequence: TGTGCCAGCAGCTTATTTGGAGATGGGATACCCAATGAGCAGTTCTTC. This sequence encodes CASSLFGDGIPNEQFF.

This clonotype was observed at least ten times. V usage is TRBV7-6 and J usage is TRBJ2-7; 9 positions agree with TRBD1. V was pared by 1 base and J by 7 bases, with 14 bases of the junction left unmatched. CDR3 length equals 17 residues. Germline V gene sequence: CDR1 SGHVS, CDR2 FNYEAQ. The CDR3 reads CASSLEPPTGGQGEQYF. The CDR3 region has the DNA TGTGCCAGCAGCTTAGAACCCCCGACAGGGGGGCAAGGGGAGCAGTACTTC.

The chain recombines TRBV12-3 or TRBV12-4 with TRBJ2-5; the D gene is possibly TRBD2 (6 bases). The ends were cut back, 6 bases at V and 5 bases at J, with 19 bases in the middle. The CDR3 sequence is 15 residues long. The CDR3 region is CASSLGRGFQETQYF. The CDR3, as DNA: TGTGCCAGCAGCCTGGGGCGGGGATTTCAGGAGACCCAGTACTTC.

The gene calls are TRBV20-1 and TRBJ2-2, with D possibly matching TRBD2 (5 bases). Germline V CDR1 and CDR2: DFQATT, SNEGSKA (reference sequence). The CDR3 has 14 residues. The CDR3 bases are TGCACTGCCAGACGCGGAGGTTCCACCGGGGAGCTGTTTTTT. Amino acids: CTARRGGSTGELFF.

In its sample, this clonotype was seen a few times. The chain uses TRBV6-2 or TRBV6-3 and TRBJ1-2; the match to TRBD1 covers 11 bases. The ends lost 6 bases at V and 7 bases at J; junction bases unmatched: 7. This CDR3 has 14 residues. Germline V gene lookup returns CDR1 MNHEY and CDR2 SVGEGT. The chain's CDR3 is CASSFTGTGGGYTF. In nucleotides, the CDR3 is TGTGCCAGCAGCTTCACCGGGACAGGGGGTGGCTACACCTTC.

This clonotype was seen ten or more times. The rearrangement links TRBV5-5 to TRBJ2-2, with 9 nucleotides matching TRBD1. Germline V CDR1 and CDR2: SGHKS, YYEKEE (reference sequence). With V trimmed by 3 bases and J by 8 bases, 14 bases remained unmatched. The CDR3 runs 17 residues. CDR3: CASSSILGQGVSGELFF. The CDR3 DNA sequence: TGTGCCAGCAGCTCTATTTTGGGACAGGGTGTTTCGGGGGAGCTGTTTTTT.

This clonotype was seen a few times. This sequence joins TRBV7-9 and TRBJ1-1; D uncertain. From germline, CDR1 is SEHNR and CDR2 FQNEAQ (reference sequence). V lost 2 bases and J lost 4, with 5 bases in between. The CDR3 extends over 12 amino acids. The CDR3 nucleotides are TGTGCCAGCAGCTTACAGCTCACTGAAGCTTTCTTT. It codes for CASSLQLTEAFF.

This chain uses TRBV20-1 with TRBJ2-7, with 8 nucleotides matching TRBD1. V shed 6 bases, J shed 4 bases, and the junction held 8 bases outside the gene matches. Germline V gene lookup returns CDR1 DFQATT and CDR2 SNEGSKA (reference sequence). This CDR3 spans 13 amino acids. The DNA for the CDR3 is TGCAGTGCAGAGGGACAGGCCGCTTACGAGCAGTACTTC. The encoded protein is CSAEGQAAYEQYF.

The CDR3, as DNA: TGCGCCAGCAGACTAGCGGGAGCGCCAGTCTACGAGCAGTACTTC. Its translation: CASRLAGAPVYEQYF. The chain carries TRBV5-1 and TRBJ2-7, with TRBD2 matching over 11 bases. Germline-derived CDR1 and CDR2 are SGHRS and YFSETQ. This CDR3 contains 15 residues. Trimming took 5 bases from V and 3 from J; bases not matched to a gene: 7.

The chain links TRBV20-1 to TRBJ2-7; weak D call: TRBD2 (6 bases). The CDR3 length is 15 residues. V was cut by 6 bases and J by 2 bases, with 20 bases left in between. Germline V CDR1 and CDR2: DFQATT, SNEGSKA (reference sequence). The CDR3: CSARSWLAPTYEQYF. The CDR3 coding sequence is TGCAGTGCCCGATCGTGGCTAGCGCCTACCTACGAGCAGTACTTC.

The CDR3 loop reads CASRPGQGFTYGELFF. CDR3 sequence (DNA): TGCGCCAGCAGGCCGGGACAGGGGTTTACGTACGGGGAGCTGTTTTTT. The rearrangement joins TRBV5-1 to TRBJ2-2, with 10 bases that match TRBD1. CDR3 size: 16 residues. The V and J ends lost 5 bases and 7 bases, in that order; junction bases with no gene match: 11. In germline, CDR1 is SGHRS, CDR2 YFSETQ.

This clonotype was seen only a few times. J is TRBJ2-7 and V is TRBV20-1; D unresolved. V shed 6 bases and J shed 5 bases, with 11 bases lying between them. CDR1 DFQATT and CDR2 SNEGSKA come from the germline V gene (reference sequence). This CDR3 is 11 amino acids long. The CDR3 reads CSARSGHEQYF. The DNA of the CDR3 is TGCAGTGCAAGATCAGGCCACGAGCAGTACTTC.

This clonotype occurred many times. The CDR3: CASSLFSDEQFF. For the CDR3, the DNA is TGTGCCAGCAGCTTATTTAGCGATGAGCAGTTCTTC. The V call is TRBV7-9, the J call TRBJ2-1; weak D call: TRBD2 (5 bases). Trimming removed 2 bases from V and 8 bases from J, with 7 bases in between. CDR1 SEHNR and CDR2 FQNEAQ come from the germline V gene (reference sequence). There are 12 residues in the CDR3.

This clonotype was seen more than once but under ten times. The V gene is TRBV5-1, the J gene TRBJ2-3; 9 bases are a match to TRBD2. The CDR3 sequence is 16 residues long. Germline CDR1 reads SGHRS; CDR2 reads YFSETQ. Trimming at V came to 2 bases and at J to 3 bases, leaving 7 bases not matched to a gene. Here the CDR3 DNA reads TGCGCCAGCAGCTTTAGTCGCCTAGCGGGGACAGATACGCAGTATTTT. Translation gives CASSFSRLAGTDTQYF.

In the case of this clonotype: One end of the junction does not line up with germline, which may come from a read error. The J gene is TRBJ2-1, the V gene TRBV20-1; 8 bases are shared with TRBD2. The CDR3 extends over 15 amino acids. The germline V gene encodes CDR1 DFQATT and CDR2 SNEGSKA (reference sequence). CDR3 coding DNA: TGCTGTGCTAGAGTTGCGGGAGGATCCTACAATGAGCAGTTCTTC. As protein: CCARVAGGSYNEQFF.

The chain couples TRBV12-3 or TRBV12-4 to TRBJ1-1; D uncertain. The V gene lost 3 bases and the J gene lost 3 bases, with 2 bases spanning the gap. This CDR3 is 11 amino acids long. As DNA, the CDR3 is TGTGCCAGCAGTTTCCACACTGAAGCTTTCTTT. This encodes CASSFHTEAFF.

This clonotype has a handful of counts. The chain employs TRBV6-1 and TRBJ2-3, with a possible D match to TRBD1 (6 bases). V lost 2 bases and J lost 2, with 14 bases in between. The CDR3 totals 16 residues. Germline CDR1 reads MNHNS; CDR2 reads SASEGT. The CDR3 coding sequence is TGTGCCAGCAGTGAAAGCTGGGGGCTTGCCACAGATACGCAGTATTTT. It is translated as CASSESWGLATDTQYF.

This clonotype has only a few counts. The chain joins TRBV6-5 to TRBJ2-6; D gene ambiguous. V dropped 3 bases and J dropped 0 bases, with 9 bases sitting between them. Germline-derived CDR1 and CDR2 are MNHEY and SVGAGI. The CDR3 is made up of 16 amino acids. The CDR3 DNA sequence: TGTGCCAGCAGTTATGTGCAGCTCTCTGGGGCCAACGTCCTGACTTTC. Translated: CASSYVQLSGANVLTF.

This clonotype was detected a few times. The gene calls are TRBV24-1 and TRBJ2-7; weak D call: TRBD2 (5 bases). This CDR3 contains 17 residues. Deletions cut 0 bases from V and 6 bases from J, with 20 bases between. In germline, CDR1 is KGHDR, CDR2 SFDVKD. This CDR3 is CATSDLPRTPKSLEQYF. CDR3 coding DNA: TGTGCCACCAGTGATTTGCCTAGGACTCCCAAGTCCCTCGAGCAGTACTTC.

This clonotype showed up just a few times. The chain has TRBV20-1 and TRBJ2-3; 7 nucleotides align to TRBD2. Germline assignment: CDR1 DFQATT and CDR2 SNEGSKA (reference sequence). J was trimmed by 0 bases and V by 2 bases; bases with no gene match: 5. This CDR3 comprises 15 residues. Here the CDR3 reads CSARWPSGSTDTQYF. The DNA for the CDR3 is TGCAGTGCTAGATGGCCTAGCGGCAGCACAGATACGCAGTATTTT.